This T cell receptor (beta chain) was captured in a study of blood T cell repertoires in COVID-19. Study-wide context: Spain, Italy and the United States supplied samples that represented acute and convalescent COVID-19. Sources were T cells, B-cell-depleted T cells, or PBMCs; the material itself was cDNA or gDNA.

Enrollment of patients from Seattle took place during active infection, with longitudinal follow-up. Original handling: From reference gene primer amplification, estimates of nucleated cell counts were derived. Only in-frame clones appear in the TCRdb table, and some are missing; sequencing was by immunoSEQ multiplex PCR. V and J calls and clone size are those listed in that table; D and trimming were worked out from the DNA. The table has roughly 500,000 clones, nearly 90% seen once. Losses at the gene ends were 8 bases for V and 4 bases for J; bases not matched to a gene: 1. The CDR3 length is 12 residues.

This sequence originates from a man younger than 35 with COVID-19, enrolled during active disease. The chain combines TRBV12-3 or TRBV12-4 with TRBJ1-5; 8 bases line up with TRBD1. Sequencing used peripheral blood. This CDR3 is CASGQGNQPQHF. CDR3 DNA sequence: TGTGCCAGCGGACAGGGTAATCAGCCCCAGCATTTT.